The next 32 T cell receptor beta chains were all read from a single sample in a study of identical twins. TCRdb re-called the 5' RACE reads with MiXCR, one entry per CDR3 protein. Of about 890,000 distinct CDR3 sequences in the sample, around 12% are singletons; the top ten hold about 1.5%. The data also belong to a second study, concerning yellow fever vaccine responses in identical twins.

The sample taken for sequencing was PBMCs. These receptors were obtained from a woman between 18 and 30 years old in good health.

The chain links TRBV11-2 to TRBJ1-6; no definite D call. Per the germline V gene, CDR1 is SGHAT and CDR2 is FQNNGV. V was pared by 7 bases and J by 5 bases, with 9 bases between. This CDR3 contains 13 residues. CDR3 sequence reads: CASTLGNNSPLHF. CDR3 coding DNA: TGTGCCAGCACCCTGGGGAATAATTCACCCCTCCACTTT.

The table lists this clonotype with a few counts. The V gene is TRBV12-3 or TRBV12-4, the J gene TRBJ2-1; D possibly corresponds to TRBD2 (6 bases). The CDR3 is 15 amino acids. V lost 1 base and J lost 8, with 15 bases in between. The CDR3 loop reads CASSLEAGSRYEQFF. DNA of the CDR3: TGTGCCAGCAGTTTAGAGGCGGGAAGTAGGTATGAGCAGTTCTTC.

The table lists this clonotype with a few counts. The J gene is TRBJ2-1, the V gene TRBV3-1; D is possibly TRBD1 (5 bases). V was cut by 0 bases and J by 8 bases, with 11 bases left in between. CDR3 size: 14 residues. CDR1 is LGHDT, CDR2 YNNKEL, per germline (reference sequence). The CDR3 loop is CASSQEGARDEQFF. CDR3 sequence (DNA): TGTGCCAGCAGCCAAGAAGGGGCCCGAGATGAGCAGTTCTTC.

The V and J genes are TRBV5-6 and TRBJ2-7, with a possible D match to TRBD2 (5 bases). Germline V gene data show CDR1 as SGHDT and CDR2 as YYEEEE. The ends were cut back, 0 bases at V and 3 bases at J, with 10 bases in the middle. The CDR3 length is 14 residues. The CDR3 DNA is TGTGCCAGCAGCTTGGGTGGAGGCATCTACGAGCAGTACTTC. It yields the protein CASSLGGGIYEQYF.

The chain carries TRBV12-3 or TRBV12-4 and TRBJ2-2, with a weak D call TRBD2 (7 bases). This CDR3 spans 13 amino acids. The ends were cut back, 5 bases at V and 9 bases at J, with 13 bases in the middle. The CDR3 loop reads CASSPGGPRELFF. The DNA of the CDR3 is TGTGCCAGCAGTCCGGGGGGCCCCCGGGAGCTGTTTTTT.

At least ten counts were recorded for this clonotype. The chain has TRBV29-1 and TRBJ2-2; 14 bases map to TRBD2. Germline V lookup: CDR1 SQVTM, CDR2 ANQGSEA. CDR3 size: 14 residues. After removal of 5 bases from V and 7 bases from J, the junction contained 3 bases not matched to a gene. CDR3 DNA sequence: TGCAGCGTTCTGGGACTAGCGGGGGACGGGGAGCTGTTTTTT. It translates to CSVLGLAGDGELFF.

The chain links TRBV3-1 to TRBJ1-6; D not certain. From germline, CDR1 is LGHDT and CDR2 YNNKEL (reference sequence). This CDR3 has 18 amino acids. V lost 0 bases and J lost 1, with 13 bases in between. The CDR3 here is CASSQDPAAESYNSPLHF. CDR3 coding DNA: TGTGCCAGCAGCCAAGATCCTGCGGCCGAATCCTATAATTCACCCCTCCACTTT.

This clonotype was counted a few times. The gene calls are TRBV5-1 and TRBJ2-7; D might be TRBD1 or TRBD2, each matching 6 bases. From germline, CDR1 is SGHRS and CDR2 YFSETQ. The CDR3 runs to 13 residues. Trimming took 4 bases from V and 4 from J, leaving 12 bases between them. The CDR3 reads CASSRQEGYEQYF. The CDR3 nucleotides read TGCGCCAGCAGCCGACAGGAGGGGTACGAGCAGTACTTC.

This clonotype has more than one count but fewer than ten. The CDR3 loop reads CSAREPRDKTYEQYF. The CDR3 nucleotides read TGCAGTGCTAGAGAACCACGGGACAAAACCTACGAGCAGTACTTC. This chain joins TRBV20-1 and TRBJ2-7, with D perhaps matching TRBD1 (6 bases). Germline assignment: CDR1 DFQATT and CDR2 SNEGSKA (reference sequence). V shed 0 bases and J shed 2 bases, with 14 bases lying between them. CDR3 length: 15 residues.

The chain joins TRBV24-1 to TRBJ2-2; 12 nucleotides line up with TRBD1. The CDR3 covers 17 residues. Germline CDR1 reads KGHDR; CDR2 reads SFDVKD. V shed 4 bases, J shed 4 bases, and the junction held 6 bases outside the gene matches. Here the CDR3 reads CATSDPGTGGITGELFF. DNA of the CDR3: TGTGCCACCAGTGACCCCGGGACAGGGGGCATCACCGGGGAGCTGTTTTTT.

The chain combines TRBV7-8 with TRBJ2-1, with a possible D match to TRBD1 (6 bases). V was clipped by 0 bases and J by 9 bases, with 12 bases between them. The CDR3 loop spans 14 amino acids. CDR1 and CDR2 from the germline V gene are SGHVS and FQNEAQ. CDR3 in amino acids: CASSLAQQGFEQFF. CDR3 DNA sequence: TGTGCCAGCAGCTTAGCGCAACAGGGATTTGAGCAGTTCTTC.

In its sample, this clonotype was seen many times. The V call is TRBV4-1, the J call TRBJ2-5; TRBD2 might be the D (5 bases). Per the germline V gene, CDR1 is MGHRA and CDR2 is YSYEKL. V gave up 6 bases and J gave up 0 bases, with 11 bases separating them. The CDR3 has 14 residues. The CDR3 nucleotides read TGCGCCAGCAGTCTGGACTCATACCAAGAGACCCAGTACTTC. Translating it yields CASSLDSYQETQYF.

This clonotype was counted only a few times. This chain joins TRBV28 and TRBJ2-3; 8 bases line up with TRBD2. Germline trimming cut 6 bases from V and 0 bases from J; bases unmatched to any gene: 5. Germline V gives CDR1 MDHEN, CDR2 SYDVKM. The CDR3 is made up of 15 amino acids. The CDR3, as DNA: TGTGCCAGCAGCCTTAGCGGGGACAGCACAGATACGCAGTATTTT. Protein product: CASSLSGDSTDTQYF.

The V and J genes are TRBV2 and TRBJ2-2; 7 nucleotides match TRBD2. CDR3 length: 15 residues. Trimming removed 7 bases from V and 4 bases from J; junction bases left unmatched: 9. Germline V gene lookup returns CDR1 SNHLY and CDR2 FYNNEI. The DNA of the CDR3 is TGTGCCAGCAACCCCAGGGAGGGCGGCACCGGGGAGCTGTTTTTT. Its translation: CASNPREGGTGELFF.

This clonotype turned up a few times. The V call is TRBV5-6, the J call TRBJ2-2, with a possible D match to TRBD2 (6 bases). Per germline, CDR1 SGHDT and CDR2 YYEEEE. Trimming left V 7 bases short and J 8 bases short, with 15 bases between. CDR3 length equals 13 residues. CDR3 loop: CASSGSYSGELFF. The CDR3 bases are TGTGCCAGCTCCGGGAGTTACTCGGGGGAGCTGTTTTTT.

This clonotype was seen a handful of times. This chain joins TRBV3-1 and TRBJ2-3, with TRBD2 matching over 15 bases. Trimming removed 3 bases from V and 4 bases from J; junction bases left unmatched: 8. From germline, CDR1 is LGHDT and CDR2 YNNKEL (reference sequence). The CDR3 runs 18 residues. CDR3 DNA: TGTGCCAGCAGCCATCGGACTAGCGGGAGGGCCGGGCCAGATACGCAGTATTTT. Translating it yields CASSHRTSGRAGPDTQYF.

This clonotype was observed a handful of times. The chain carries TRBV18 and TRBJ2-2; 14 bases line up with TRBD2. Per germline, CDR1 KGHSH and CDR2 LQKENI. CDR3 size: 17 residues. V lost 3 bases, J lost 4 bases, and 4 bases stayed unmatched. CDR3 DNA: TGTGCCAGCTCACCGACGGGACTAGCGGGAGTCACCGGGGAGCTGTTTTTT. Its translation: CASSPTGLAGVTGELFF.

This clonotype was detected many times. The chain couples TRBV10-3 to TRBJ1-5, with 7 bases lining up with TRBD1. J was trimmed by 7 bases and V by 10 bases; bases with no gene match: 10. Germline V lookup: CDR1 ENHRY, CDR2 SYGVKD. The CDR3 is 13 residues long. In DNA form, the CDR3 reads TGTGCCACCCGACAGGGTGGCGACCAGCCCCAGCATTTT. This gives the protein CATRQGGDQPQHF.

This clonotype was picked up many times. This chain uses TRBV3-1 with TRBJ1-1, with a possible D match to TRBD1 (6 bases). V gave up 1 base and J gave up 4 bases, with 22 bases separating them. Germline V CDR1 and CDR2: LGHDT, YNNKEL (reference sequence). The CDR3 has 18 amino acids. CDR3 DNA: TGTGCCAGCAGCCAAGGCAAGGTATTCTACAGGGAAGGCACTGAAGCTTTCTTT. Translating it yields CASSQGKVFYREGTEAFF.

A few counts support this clonotype. This sequence joins TRBV10-1 and TRBJ2-1; D remains ambiguous. The CDR3 is made up of 10 amino acids. The V gene lost 10 bases and the J gene lost 13 bases, with 14 bases spanning the gap. Per the germline V gene, CDR1 is WNHNN and CDR2 is SYGVQD (reference sequence). The CDR3: CATSCQVQFF. The CDR3 DNA reads TGCGCCACCAGCTGTCAAGTCCAGTTCTTC.

V is TRBV5-1 and J is TRBJ2-5, with TRBD1 matching over 8 bases. Germline V gene lookup returns CDR1 SGHRS and CDR2 YFSETQ. The CDR3 spans 14 residues. V shed 6 bases, J shed 4 bases, and the junction held 8 bases outside the gene matches. The CDR3 region has the DNA TGCGCCAGCACCACCAGGGACAGGAGAGAGACCCAGTACTTC. Translation gives CASTTRDRRETQYF. The complete variable domain, with remaining parts taken from reference TRBV5-1 and TRBJ2-5, reads KAGVTQTPRYLIKTRGQQVTLSCSPISGHRSVSWYQQTPGQGLQFLFEYFSETQRNKGNFPGRFSGRQFSNSRSEMNVSTLELGDSALYLCASTTRDRRETQYFGPGTRLLVL.

This clonotype was picked up a small number of times. V and J are TRBV29-1 and TRBJ2-6, with TRBD1 identical over 7 bases. V trimming: 6 bases; J trimming: 0 bases; junction bases outside the gene matches: 11. The germline V gene encodes CDR1 SQVTM and CDR2 ANQGSEA. This CDR3 has 17 residues. CDR3 loop: CSVATGVGLSGANVLTF. For the CDR3, the DNA is TGCAGCGTAGCTACAGGGGTAGGCCTCTCTGGGGCCAACGTCCTGACTTTC.

This clonotype was seen only a few times. This chain connects TRBV7-9 to TRBJ2-5; D is possibly TRBD2 (5 bases). Trimming took 7 bases from V and 2 from J, leaving 14 bases between them. The CDR3 runs 14 residues. Germline V gene data show CDR1 as SEHNR and CDR2 as FQNEAQ (reference sequence). The DNA for the CDR3 is TGTGCCAGCACTCCGGGGTCAAATCAAGAGACCCAGTACTTC. This encodes CASTPGSNQETQYF.

This clonotype showed up just a few times. The V call is TRBV5-1, the J call TRBJ2-5; no clear D gene. Trimming stripped 2 bases from V and 5 bases from J, with 13 bases between. Germline CDR1 reads SGHRS; CDR2 reads YFSETQ. This CDR3 comprises 14 residues. The CDR3 is CASSFIKSMETQYF. CDR3 nucleotides: TGCGCCAGCAGCTTTATAAAATCCATGGAGACCCAGTACTTC.

The V gene is TRBV10-3, the J gene TRBJ2-1; a weak D match, TRBD2 (5 bases). The V end was cut by 4 bases, the J end by 7 bases, with 11 bases between. The CDR3 runs 13 residues. CDR1 and CDR2 from the germline V gene are ENHRY and SYGVKD. In DNA, the CDR3 is TGTGCCATCAGTGCGTTCGGGGAAAATGAGCAGTTCTTC. Translation gives CAISAFGENEQFF.

The CDR3 DNA follows: TGCGCCAGCTCCTTAACGACAGGGGGCCTCTACGAGCAGTACTTC. Translation gives CASSLTTGGLYEQYF. This rearrangement joins TRBV5-1 to TRBJ2-7, with 10 bases identical to TRBD1. Unmatched junction bases numbered 10, after V lost 7 bases and J lost 3 bases. CDR1 SGHRS and CDR2 YFSETQ come from the germline V gene. The CDR3 has 15 amino acids.

The V and J genes are TRBV20-1 and TRBJ2-3, with 7 bases aligning to TRBD2. The CDR3 is 14 amino acids. Germline assignment: CDR1 DFQATT and CDR2 SNEGSKA (reference sequence). The V gene end was trimmed by 0 bases and the J gene end by 5 bases; junction bases not matched to a gene: 5. DNA for the CDR3: TGCAGTGCTAGAGAGGGACTACCACAAGATACGCAGTATTTT. This translates into CSAREGLPQDTQYF.

This clonotype was seen a few times. This chain links TRBV9 with TRBJ2-7; TRBD1 agrees at 8 bases. The germline gives CDR1 SGDLS, CDR2 YYNGEE. The trim removed 1 base at V and 4 bases at J, leaving 16 bases unmatched. The CDR3 totals 18 residues. The CDR3 sequence is CASSVTRRDRLPAYEQYV. In DNA form, the CDR3 reads TGTGCCAGCAGCGTAACACGACGGGACAGGCTCCCGGCGTACGAGCAGTACGTC.

This clonotype was observed a few times. This chain joins TRBV5-1 and TRBJ2-6; perhaps TRBD1 as D (6 bases). This CDR3 has 17 amino acids. Looked up from germline, CDR1 is SGHRS and CDR2 is YFSETQ. Deletions cut 0 bases from V and 2 bases from J, with 12 bases between. CDR3 sequence reads: CASSLVIQGTGANVLTF. The CDR3 nucleotides read TGCGCCAGCAGCTTGGTTATTCAGGGGACTGGGGCCAACGTCCTGACTTTC.

This clonotype has a handful of counts. The rearrangement joins TRBV6-1 to TRBJ2-3; D gene uncertain. The CDR3 length is 14 residues. V was clipped by 7 bases and J by 3 bases, with 14 bases between them. CDR1 MNHNS and CDR2 SASEGT come from the germline V gene. CDR3 region: CASKSYSETDTQYF. In nucleotides, the CDR3 is TGTGCCAGCAAGTCTTACAGTGAGACAGATACGCAGTATTTT.

The chain links TRBV6-6 to TRBJ2-5, with D perhaps matching TRBD2 (6 bases). This CDR3 has 13 amino acids. The germline gives CDR1 MNHNY, CDR2 SVGAGI (reference sequence). Trimming stripped 7 bases from V and 7 bases from J, with 16 bases between. The CDR3 is CASTRDSPATQYF. The CDR3, as DNA: TGTGCCAGCACTCGGGACTCCCCTGCGACCCAGTACTTC.

This clonotype has a handful of counts. V gene TRBV4-1 combines with J gene TRBJ2-6, with a possible D match to TRBD1 (6 bases). V lost 2 bases to trimming and J lost 2 bases, with 13 bases between them. Germline CDR1 MGHRA, CDR2 YSYEKL. This CDR3 has 17 amino acids. CDR3 sequence: CASSQTPGEAGANVLTF. The CDR3 DNA reads TGCGCCAGCAGCCAAACTCCAGGGGAAGCTGGGGCCAACGTCCTGACTTTC.